This TCR beta chain was captured by sequencing in a study of shared clonotypes between healthy human individuals. General observations from the study: Across subsets, estimated richness was generally greater for naive than for memory populations.

Generated by immunoSEQ multiplex PCR, the TCRdb table keeps only in-frame clones and is missing some. The data contain around 1.4 million clones, just under 99% of them singletons. With respect to this clone: Its antigen remains unidentified.

CDR1 is MDHEN and CDR2 is SYDVKM in the germline V gene. The V gene lost 6 bases and the J gene lost 5 bases, with 13 bases spanning the gap. The CDR3 runs to 14 residues. Source material: naive CD4+ T cells sorted from blood. Subset indicated: CD45RA+ positively selected. The receptor was isolated from a man younger than 45 in good health. The chain employs TRBV28 and TRBJ2-2; maybe TRBD1 (5 bases). The CDR3 sequence: CASRGVFSTGELFF. In DNA, the CDR3 is TGTGCCAGCAGAGGGGTCTTCTCTACCGGGGAGCTGTTTTTT.